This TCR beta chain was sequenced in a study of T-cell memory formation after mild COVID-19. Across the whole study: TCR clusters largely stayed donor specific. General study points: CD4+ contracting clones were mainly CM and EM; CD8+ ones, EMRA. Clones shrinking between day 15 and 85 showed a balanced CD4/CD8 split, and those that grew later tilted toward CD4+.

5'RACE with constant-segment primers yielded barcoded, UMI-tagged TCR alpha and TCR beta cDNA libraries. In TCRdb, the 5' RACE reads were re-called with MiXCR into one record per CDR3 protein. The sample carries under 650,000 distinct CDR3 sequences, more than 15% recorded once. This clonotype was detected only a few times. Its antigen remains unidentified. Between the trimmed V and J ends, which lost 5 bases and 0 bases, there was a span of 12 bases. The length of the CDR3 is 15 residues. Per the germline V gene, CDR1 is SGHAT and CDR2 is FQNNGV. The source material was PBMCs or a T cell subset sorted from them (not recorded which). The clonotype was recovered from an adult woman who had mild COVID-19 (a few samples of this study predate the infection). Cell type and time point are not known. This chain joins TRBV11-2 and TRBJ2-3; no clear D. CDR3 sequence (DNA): TGTGCCAGCAGCCGTCTTGTGACTAGCACAGATACGCAGTATTTT. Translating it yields CASSRLVTSTDTQYF.